Each of the 19 T cell receptor beta chains below was sequenced from the same sample in a study of blood T cell repertoires in COVID-19. Repertoires were generated with immunoSEQ multiplex PCR, while TCRdb's copy carries only in-frame clones and drops some. The sample shows approximately 180,000 clones, approximately 80% of them seen only once. The sequenced material came from peripheral blood. These receptors were taken from a woman in her forties with COVID-19, enrolled during active disease.

The chain uses TRBV19 and TRBJ2-2; D is uncertain. Germline CDR1 reads LNHDA; CDR2 reads SQIVND (reference sequence). The V and J ends lost 10 bases and 8 bases respectively, with 11 bases between them. This CDR3 comprises 11 residues. The CDR3 region is CATGSRGELFF. The CDR3, as DNA: TGTGCCACCGGGTCACGAGGGGAGCTGTTTTTT.

The chain is built from TRBV5-1 and TRBJ2-2; D gene unclear. The V end lost 2 bases, the J end lost 4 bases, and 15 bases lay between the germline ends. CDR1 SGHRS and CDR2 YFSETQ come from the germline V gene. This CDR3 has 16 residues. This CDR3 is CASSFSTGSRTGELFF. As DNA, the CDR3 is TGCGCCAGCAGCTTTTCAACCGGGTCGCGCACCGGGGAGCTGTTTTTT.

V is TRBV5-8 and J is TRBJ1-4; D may be TRBD1 (5 bases). Per the germline V gene, CDR1 is SGHTS and CDR2 is YDEGEE. Trimming took 4 bases from V and 0 from J, leaving 16 bases between them. CDR3 length equals 17 residues. CDR3 sequence: CASSPAGNRATNEKLFF. The CDR3 bases are TGTGCCAGCAGCCCGGCAGGGAATCGGGCAACTAATGAAAAACTGTTTTTT.

This sequence joins TRBV3-1 (or the pseudogene TRBV3-2) and TRBJ1-6; 8 bases map to TRBD1. The trim removed 4 bases at V and 6 bases at J, leaving 8 bases unmatched. The CDR3 has 16 residues. Germline CDR1 and CDR2: LGHDT and YNNKEL (reference sequence). The CDR3 region is CASSRQTGAVNSPLHF. In DNA form, the CDR3 reads TGTGCCAGCAGCCGACAGACAGGGGCCGTTAATTCACCCCTCCACTTT.

This chain links TRBV7-9 with TRBJ2-5, with D possibly matching TRBD1 (5 bases). The CDR3 spans 14 residues. Trimming stripped 2 bases from V and 13 bases from J, with 20 bases between. Germline assignment: CDR1 SEHNR and CDR2 FQNEAQ (reference sequence). The CDR3 reads CASSLSQQSGARYF. Here the CDR3 DNA reads TGTGCCAGCAGCTTATCTCAACAGTCTGGGGCCCGGTACTTC.

V is TRBV21-1 and J is TRBJ1-5. TRBV21-1 is a recognized pseudogene. The CDR3 consists of 16 residues. As DNA, the CDR3 is TGTGCCAGCAGCAAAGGTTTAGACTATAGCAATCAGCCCCAGCATTTT. This codes for CASSKGLDYSNQPQHF.

This chain connects TRBV18 to TRBJ2-5; a possible D gene is TRBD1 (5 bases). This CDR3 is built from 17 residues. Germline loops: CDR1 KGHSH, CDR2 LQKENI. Trimming left V 2 bases short and J 5 bases short, with 21 bases between. The CDR3 loop reads CASSPRGGATQKETQYF. Here the CDR3 DNA reads TGTGCCAGCTCACCAAGGGGTGGGGCGACGCAAAAGGAGACCCAGTACTTC.

V gene TRBV27 combines with J gene TRBJ1-6, with TRBD1 identical over 7 bases. The CDR3 runs to 16 residues. Germline V gene data show CDR1 as MNHEY and CDR2 as SMNVEV (reference sequence). The V segment lost 5 bases and the J segment 0 bases; nucleotides outside the gene matches: 4. CDR3 bases: TGTGCCAGCAGTCAAGCAGGGGGCTCCTATAATTCACCCCTCCACTTT. Translation gives CASSQAGGSYNSPLHF.

V gene TRBV5-5 combines with J gene TRBJ2-1, with 10 bases matching TRBD2. Germline CDR1 and CDR2: SGHKS and YYEKEE (reference sequence). The V and J ends lost 8 bases and 8 bases, in that order; junction bases with no gene match: 7. The CDR3 consists of 13 residues. DNA of the CDR3: TGTGCCAGTGGGACTAGCGCGGCCTATGAGCAGTTCTTC. Protein sequence: CASGTSAAYEQFF.

The chain joins TRBV9 to TRBJ1-2; no firm D call. The CDR3 has 11 amino acids. In germline, CDR1 is SGDLS, CDR2 YYNGEE. V was clipped by 4 bases and J by 8 bases, with 9 bases between them. The CDR3 region is CASSPHRGYTF. CDR3 nucleotides: TGTGCCAGCAGCCCCCATCGGGGCTACACCTTC.

This clone was seen just once. V usage is TRBV6-6 and J usage is TRBJ2-3; D remains ambiguous. The germline V gene has CDR1 MNHNY and CDR2 SVGAGI (reference sequence). CDR3 length equals 12 residues. V lost 7 bases and J lost 1, with 6 bases in between. The CDR3 reads CASTLGTDTQYF. The CDR3, as DNA: TGTGCCAGCACTTTAGGCACAGATACGCAGTATTTT.

This chain links TRBV27 with TRBJ1-2; the match to TRBD1 covers 7 bases. The junction had 15 bases not matched to a gene; V was cut back by 8 bases and J by 6 bases. Germline loops: CDR1 MNHEY, CDR2 SMNVEV (reference sequence). The CDR3 totals 15 residues. In nucleotides, the CDR3 is TGTGCCAGCGGGGAGACAGGGTTCGTAGCGGATGGCTACACCTTC. Its translation is CASGETGFVADGYTF.

The J gene is TRBJ1-4, the V gene TRBV11-2, with D unclear. Trimming took off 5 bases at V and 3 bases at J, with 13 bases between the two ends. Germline values: CDR1 SGHAT, CDR2 FQNNGV. The CDR3 has 15 amino acids. Here the CDR3 reads CASSTLWEANEKLFF. CDR3 coding DNA: TGTGCCAGCAGCACCCTCTGGGAGGCTAATGAAAAACTGTTTTTT. Complete variable domain (other parts from reference TRBV11-2 and TRBJ1-4): EAGVAQSPRYKIIEKRQSVAFWCNPISGHATLYWYQQILGQGPKLLIQFQNNGVVDDSQLPKDRFSAERLKGVDSTLKIQPAKLEDSAVYLCASSTLWEANEKLFFGSGTQLSVL.

The CDR3 spells CATAVTSGGLQETQYF. The CDR3, as DNA: TGTGCCACCGCAGTGACTAGCGGGGGGCTCCAAGAGACCCAGTACTTC. This chain connects TRBV19 to TRBJ2-5; 13 nucleotides align to TRBD2. In germline, CDR1 is LNHDA, CDR2 SQIVND (reference sequence). With 10 bases clipped from V and 1 base from J, the junction kept 9 bases outside the gene matches. The CDR3 is 16 residues long.

This chain links TRBV29-1 with TRBJ2-3, with D perhaps TRBD2 (5 bases). Germline CDR1 SQVTM, CDR2 ANQGSEA. The CDR3 consists of 12 residues. Trimming stripped 6 bases from V and 3 bases from J, with 10 bases between. This CDR3 is CSVEGRTDTQYF. The CDR3 bases are TGCAGCGTAGAGGGCCGGACAGATACGCAGTATTTT.

This chain connects TRBV5-4 to TRBJ2-2; D is undetermined. The CDR3 totals 13 residues. The V end was cut by 6 bases, the J end by 4 bases, with 10 bases between. Germline CDR1 reads SGHNT; CDR2 reads YYREEE (reference sequence). CDR3 residues: CASTDELTGELFF. In nucleotides, the CDR3 is TGTGCCAGCACCGATGAACTCACCGGGGAGCTGTTTTTT.

The chain is built from TRBV29-1 and TRBJ2-3, with 8 bases that match TRBD1. The CDR3 has 16 residues. V gave up 7 bases and J gave up 2 bases; unmatched junction bases: 14. The germline V gene has CDR1 SQVTM and CDR2 ANQGSEA. CDR3 sequence: CSDELGQADYTDTQYF. The DNA for the CDR3 is TGCAGCGACGAACTGGGACAGGCGGATTACACAGATACGCAGTATTTT.

J is TRBJ2-7 and V is TRBV20-1; tentatively, D is TRBD1 (5 bases). Trimming removed 5 bases from V and 4 bases from J, with 9 bases in between. Looked up from germline, CDR1 is DFQATT and CDR2 is SNEGSKA (reference sequence). This CDR3 contains 11 residues. CDR3 DNA: TGCAGTGCTCCTACAGGATACGAGCAGTACTTC. This codes for CSAPTGYEQYF.

The chain recombines TRBV11-3 with TRBJ2-1, with 7 positions matching TRBD1. This CDR3 is built from 16 residues. Trimming cost V 3 bases and J 5 bases; bases outside gene matches: 10. CDR1 is SGHNT and CDR2 is YENEEA in the germline V gene. CDR3 loop: CASSFDGTDKNNEQFF. The CDR3 DNA sequence: TGTGCCAGCAGCTTCGACGGGACAGACAAAAACAATGAGCAGTTCTTC.